The 8 T cell receptor beta chains given below trace back to one sample, sequenced in a study of cytomegalovirus exposure and HLA in healthy donors. PCR employed 60 Vbeta and 13 Jbeta primers. Repertoires were generated with immunoSEQ multiplex PCR, while TCRdb's copy carries only in-frame clones and drops some. Among roughly 140,000 clones listed, 75% to 85% were seen once. The sample comprised PBMCs. The receptors originated from a woman aged 40 to 50 in good health and CMV-seropositive.

This clone turned up a few times. The CDR3 DNA follows: TGTGCCAGCAGCTTACTCGTAGAGCAGTTCTTC. Its protein is CASSLLVEQFF. The gene calls are TRBV7-9 and TRBJ2-1; D uncertain. The CDR3 extends over 11 amino acids. Trimming took 2 bases from V and 10 from J, leaving 6 bases between them. CDR1 SEHNR and CDR2 FQNEAQ come from the germline V gene (reference sequence).

The rearrangement links TRBV7-9 to TRBJ2-7; 7 bases map to TRBD2. CDR1 and CDR2 (germline): SEHNR, FQNEAQ (reference sequence). This CDR3 is 17 amino acids long. Trimming took 1 base from V and 1 from J; bases not matched to a gene: 10. This chain's CDR3 is CASSLVKGRGTSYEQYF. The CDR3 DNA reads as TGTGCCAGCAGCTTAGTTAAAGGGAGGGGCACGTCCTACGAGCAGTACTTC.

The rearrangement uses TRBV6-6 and TRBJ1-3; 9 nucleotides line up with TRBD1. CDR1 is MNHNY and CDR2 is SVGAGI in the germline V gene (reference sequence). CDR3 size: 15 residues. The J segment lost 8 bases and the V segment lost 6 bases, leaving 11 bases of the junction unmatched. The CDR3 loop is CASSQTTGGRDTIYF. CDR3 nucleotide sequence: TGTGCCAGCAGCCAGACGACAGGGGGTCGGGACACCATATATTTT.

V is TRBV18 and J is TRBJ2-2, with 9 positions matching TRBD1. The V segment lost 5 bases and the J segment 6 bases; nucleotides outside the gene matches: 10. The CDR3 runs 16 residues. Germline assignment: CDR1 KGHSH and CDR2 LQKENI. In DNA, the CDR3 is TGTGCCAGCTCAGACGCCGGGACAGGGATCGCCGGGGAGCTGTTTTTT. It codes for CASSDAGTGIAGELFF.

This clone was recorded only once. V is TRBV29-1 and J is TRBJ2-5; 8 bases match TRBD1. The assigned J gene may be wrong: the sequence end matches TRBJ2-7 better. This CDR3 is built from 11 residues. Germline CDR1 reads SQVTM; CDR2 reads ANQGSEA. The CDR3 bases are TGCAGCGGGACAGGGCCCTACGAGCAGTACTTC. It yields the protein CSGTGPYEQYF.

This chain links TRBV9 with TRBJ1-6; D is perhaps TRBD1 (6 bases). CDR1 is SGDLS and CDR2 is YYNGEE in the germline V gene. Trimming shortened V by 3 bases and J by 3 bases, and 13 bases separated the two germline ends. The CDR3 is made up of 16 amino acids. The CDR3: CASSERGGFYNSPLHF. The CDR3 nucleotides are TGTGCCAGCAGCGAGAGGGGGGGATTCTATAATTCACCCCTCCACTTT.

The genes are TRBV7-2 and TRBJ1-4; 7 nucleotides line up with TRBD1. With V trimmed by 3 bases and J by 7 bases, 11 bases remained unmatched. Per the germline V gene, CDR1 is SGHTA and CDR2 is FQGNSA. CDR3 length: 16 amino acids. Here the CDR3 reads CASSFSTGVGGEKLFF. The CDR3 coding sequence is TGTGCCAGCAGCTTTAGTACAGGGGTCGGGGGTGAAAAACTGTTTTTT.

Turning to this clone: The junction does not match germline at one end; this may be a read error. The chain recombines TRBV12-5 with TRBJ2-7; the D gene is possibly TRBD2 (7 bases). CDR1 is LGHNT, CDR2 FRNRAP, per germline. The CDR3 contains 14 residues. This CDR3 reads CASGYRAGAYEQYF. The CDR3 nucleotides read TGTGCTAGCGGTTACAGGGCGGGAGCCTACGAGCAGTACTTC.